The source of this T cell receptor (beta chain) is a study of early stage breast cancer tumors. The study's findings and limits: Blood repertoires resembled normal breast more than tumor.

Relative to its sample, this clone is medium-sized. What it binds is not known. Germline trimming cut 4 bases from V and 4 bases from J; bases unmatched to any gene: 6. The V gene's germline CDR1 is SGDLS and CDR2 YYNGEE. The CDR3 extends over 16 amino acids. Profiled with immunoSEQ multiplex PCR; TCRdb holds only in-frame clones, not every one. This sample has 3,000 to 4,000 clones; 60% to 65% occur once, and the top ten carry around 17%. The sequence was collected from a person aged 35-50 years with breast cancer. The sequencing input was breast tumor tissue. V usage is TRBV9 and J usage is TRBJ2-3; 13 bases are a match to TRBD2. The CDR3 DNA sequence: TGTGCCAGCAGCTCCGGACTAGCGGGAGCCGCAGATACGCAGTATTTT. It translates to CASSSGLAGAADTQYF.